This is a list of T cell receptor beta chains from one sample in a study of metastatic and nonmetastatic thyroid tumors. Via MiXCR, TCRdb re-called the PCR reads. The sample lists approximately 20,000 clones, roughly a quarter seen once, with over 9.5% in the top ten. Sequencing used tumor tissue. These receptor sequences come from a female donor with papillary thyroid cancer or a benign thyroid nodule (not recorded which). Some clones in this sample may be carry-over from other donors' samples. The CDR3 runs from the conserved cysteine through the conserved F or W. A D gene is named only where the DNA matches it firmly. The size field is filled for only some rows; it gives once, few, many or a size class.

abundance	d_gene	v_gene	j_gene	CDR3aa	CDR3nt
many	NA	TRBV20-1	TRBJ2-3	CSASGSLGDTQYF	TGCAGTGCTAGCGGGAGCTTGGGAGATACGCAGTATTTT
medium-sized	TRBD1	TRBV6-5	TRBJ1-5	CASSYTHPGGYSNQPQHF	TGTGCCAGCAGTTACACCCACCCAGGGGGATATAGCAATCAGCCCCAGCATTTT
NA	NA	TRBV20-1	TRBJ2-3	CSAYSTDTQYF	TGCAGTGCGTATAGCACAGATACGCAGTATTTT
NA	TRBD2	TRBV20-1	TRBJ2-7	CSARGESGVRSEQYF	TGCAGTGCTAGGGGGGAGAGCGGGGTTCGGTCCGAGCAGTACTTC
many	NA	TRBV6-1	TRBJ2-5	CASSLTGPGETQYF	TGTGCCAGCAGTCTTACAGGGCCGGGGGAGACCCAGTACTTC
many	TRBD1	TRBV7-6	TRBJ1-2	CASSRTGGVGYTF	TGTGCCAGCAGCCGAACAGGGGGGGTTGGCTACACCTTC
NA	TRBD1	TRBV28	TRBJ2-2	CASTQGARHTGELFF	TGTGCCAGCACCCAGGGGGCGCGGCACACCGGGGAGCTGTTTTTT
NA	NA	TRBV27	TRBJ1-1	CAIWGQGANTEAFF	TGTGCCATCTGGGGGCAAGGGGCCAATACTGAAGCTTTCTTT
many	NA	TRBV4-1	TRBJ2-2	CASSNGLLTGELFF	TGCGCCAGCAGCAACGGACTACTTACCGGGGAGCTGTTTTTT
few	TRBD1	TRBV10-3	TRBJ2-1	CAIQNRGDEQFF	TGTGCCATCCAGAACAGGGGGGATGAGCAGTTCTTC
many	TRBD1	TRBV6-2/TRBV6-3	TRBJ1-1	CASRLGGQGRTEAFF	TGTGCCAGTAGGCTAGGGGGACAGGGGAGGACTGAAGCTTTCTTT
few	NA	TRBV27	TRBJ1-1	CASSRPPPMASEAFF	TGTGCCAGCAGCCGGCCCCCACCCATGGCCTCTGAAGCTTTCTTT
medium-sized	TRBD2	TRBV27	TRBJ2-7	CASRTTVSGRSYEQYF	TGTGCCAGCAGAACGACGGTTAGCGGGAGATCTTACGAGCAGTACTTC
NA	NA	TRBV28	TRBJ2-7	CARSKFGAHSYEQYF	TGTGCCAGAAGCAAGTTTGGGGCACACTCCTACGAGCAGTACTTC
NA	NA	TRBV13	TRBJ1-4	CASSLDREAEKLFF	TGTGCCAGCAGCTTAGACAGGGAGGCAGAAAAACTGTTTTTT
NA	TRBD2	TRBV11-2	TRBJ2-1	CASSLEGTSGRYLNEQFF	TGTGCCAGCAGCTTAGAGGGGACTAGCGGGAGGTACCTCAATGAGCAGTTCTTC
many	NA	TRBV13	TRBJ1-6	CASSLGVGSPLHF	TGTGCCAGCAGCTTAGGGGTCGGTTCACCCCTCCACTTT
few	NA	TRBV2	TRBJ2-1	CASFLGVLNEQFF	TGTGCCAGTTTCCTAGGAGTTTTGAATGAGCAGTTCTTC
NA	NA	TRBV30	TRBJ2-1	CAWSVGWKHNEQFF	TGTGCCTGGAGTGTAGGATGGAAGCACAATGAGCAGTTCTTC
NA	NA	TRBV5-6	TRBJ2-1	CAISTYNEQFF	TGTGCCATCAGTACCTACAATGAGCAGTTCTTC
many	TRBD1	TRBV20-1	TRBJ2-7	CSARGPGQTYEQYF	TGCAGTGCTAGAGGGCCGGGACAGACCTACGAGCAGTACTTC
NA	NA	TRBV19	TRBJ1-1	CATGTGNTEAFF	TGTGCCACCGGAACGGGGAACACTGAAGCTTTCTTT
NA	NA	TRBV7-9	TRBJ1-1	CASSLVGASVTFF	TGTGCCAGCAGCTTAGTAGGGGCTTCGGTAACTTTCTTT
NA	TRBD1	TRBV5-1	TRBJ1-6	CASSSIPGQENSPLHF	TGCGCCAGCAGCTCTATTCCGGGACAGGAAAATTCACCCCTCCACTTT
few	NA	TRBV28	TRBJ2-2	CASRPGGGELLF	TGTGCCAGCAGGCCCGGCGGAGGGGAGCTGCTTTTT
medium-sized	TRBD2	TRBV5-5	TRBJ2-7	CASSLHSGRAVDEQYF	TGTGCCAGCAGCCTGCATAGCGGGAGGGCCGTGGACGAGCAGTACTTC
NA	TRBD2	TRBV20-1	TRBJ2-7	CSARYGLAGEQYF	TGCAGTGCTAGATATGGACTAGCGGGGGAGCAGTACTTC
NA	TRBD1	TRBV2	TRBJ2-7	CAIHRGAYEQYF	TGTGCCATCCACAGGGGAGCCTACGAGCAGTACTTC